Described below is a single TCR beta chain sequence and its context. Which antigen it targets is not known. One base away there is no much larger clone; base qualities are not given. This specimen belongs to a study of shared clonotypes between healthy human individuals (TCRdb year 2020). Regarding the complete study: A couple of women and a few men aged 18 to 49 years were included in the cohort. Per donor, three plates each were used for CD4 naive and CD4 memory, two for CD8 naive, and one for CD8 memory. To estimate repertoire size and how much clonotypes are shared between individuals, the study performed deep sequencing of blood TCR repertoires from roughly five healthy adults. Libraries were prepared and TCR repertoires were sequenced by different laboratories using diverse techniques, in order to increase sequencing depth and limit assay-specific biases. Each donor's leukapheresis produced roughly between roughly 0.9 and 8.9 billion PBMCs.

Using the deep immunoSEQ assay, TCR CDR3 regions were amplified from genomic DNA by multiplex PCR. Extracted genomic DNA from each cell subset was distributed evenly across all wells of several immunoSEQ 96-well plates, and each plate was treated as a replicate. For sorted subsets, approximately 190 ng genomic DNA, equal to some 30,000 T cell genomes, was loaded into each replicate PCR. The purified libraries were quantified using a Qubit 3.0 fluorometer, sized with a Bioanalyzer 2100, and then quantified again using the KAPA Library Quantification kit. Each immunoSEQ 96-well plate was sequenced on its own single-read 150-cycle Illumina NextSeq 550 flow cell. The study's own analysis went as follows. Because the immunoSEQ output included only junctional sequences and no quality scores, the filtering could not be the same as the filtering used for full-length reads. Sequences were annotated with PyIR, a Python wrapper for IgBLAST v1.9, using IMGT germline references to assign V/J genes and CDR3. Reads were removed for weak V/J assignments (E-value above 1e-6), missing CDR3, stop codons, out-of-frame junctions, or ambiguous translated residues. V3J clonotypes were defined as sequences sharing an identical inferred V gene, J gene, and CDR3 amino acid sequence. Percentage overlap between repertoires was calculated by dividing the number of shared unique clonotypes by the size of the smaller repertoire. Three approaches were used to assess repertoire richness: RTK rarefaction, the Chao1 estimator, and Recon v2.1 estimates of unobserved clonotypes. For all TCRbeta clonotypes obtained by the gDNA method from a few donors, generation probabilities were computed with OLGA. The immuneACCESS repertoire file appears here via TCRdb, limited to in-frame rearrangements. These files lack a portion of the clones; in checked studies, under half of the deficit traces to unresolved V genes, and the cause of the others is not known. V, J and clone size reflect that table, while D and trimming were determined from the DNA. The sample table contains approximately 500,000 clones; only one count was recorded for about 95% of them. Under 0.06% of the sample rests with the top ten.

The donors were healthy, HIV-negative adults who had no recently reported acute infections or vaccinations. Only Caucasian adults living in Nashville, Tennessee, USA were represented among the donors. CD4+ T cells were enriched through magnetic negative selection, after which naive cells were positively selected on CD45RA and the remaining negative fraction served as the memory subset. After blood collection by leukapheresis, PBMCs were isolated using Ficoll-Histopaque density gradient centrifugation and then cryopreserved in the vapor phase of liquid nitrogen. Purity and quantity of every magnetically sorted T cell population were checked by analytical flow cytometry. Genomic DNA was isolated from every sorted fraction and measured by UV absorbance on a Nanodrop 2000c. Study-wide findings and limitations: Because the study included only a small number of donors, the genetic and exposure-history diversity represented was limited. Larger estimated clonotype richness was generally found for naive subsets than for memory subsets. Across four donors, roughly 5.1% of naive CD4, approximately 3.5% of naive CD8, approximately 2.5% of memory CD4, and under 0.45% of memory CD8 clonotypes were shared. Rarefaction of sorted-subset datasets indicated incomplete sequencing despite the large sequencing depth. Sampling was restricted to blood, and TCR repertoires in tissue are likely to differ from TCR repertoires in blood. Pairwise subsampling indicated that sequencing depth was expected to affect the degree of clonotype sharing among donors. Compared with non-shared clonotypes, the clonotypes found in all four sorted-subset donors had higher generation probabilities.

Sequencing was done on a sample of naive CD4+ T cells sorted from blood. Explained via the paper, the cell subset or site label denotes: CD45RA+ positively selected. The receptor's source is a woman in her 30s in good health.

The nucleotides are TGTGCCAGCAACGGCGGACCCGGGGCCGAAGCTTTCTTT. It encodes CASNGGPGAEAFF. This chain joins TRBV7-9 to TRBJ1-1, with a tentative D gene TRBD1 over 5 matching bases. The germline V gene (reference sequence) yields SEHNR for CDR1 and FQNEAQ for CDR2. There are 13 amino acids in the CDR3, from cysteine to phenylalanine inclusive. This entry keeps only the CDR3 DNA: 39 bases, framed from base 1. A distance of 17 bases separates the germline ends of V and J, which lose 7 bases and 8 bases respectively.